The 10 T cell receptor beta chains reported below all come from one sample, sequenced in a study of cytomegalovirus exposure and HLA in healthy donors (dated by TCRdb to the late 2010s). Libraries were built with the immunoSEQ multiplex PCR assay. A mixture of 60 forward primers for TCR Vbeta segments and 13 reverse primers for TCR Jbeta segments was used in the multiplex PCR. The source is immuneACCESS, and TCRdb retained only in-frame sequences with V and J called. Part of the clones is not carried over; for the studies checked, unresolved V genes explain less than half of this, and the remainder is unexplained. The sample includes 150,000 to 200,000 clones, with roughly 86% observed a single time. The ten most abundant clones make up approximately 3.6% of the sample. Input material: PBMCs. Receptors were obtained from a man aged 35-49 years in good health and CMV-seropositive.

V and J are TRBV4-1 and TRBJ2-2, with 7 bases matching TRBD2. The CDR3 loop spans 16 amino acids. The germline CDR1 and CDR2 sequences are MGHRA and YSYEKL. V lost 1 base and J lost 4; bases outside the gene matches: 6. CDR3 sequence: CASSQANTGGTGELFF. The CDR3, as DNA: TGCGCCAGCAGCCAAGCTAACACGGGGGGCACCGGGGAGCTGTTTTTT.

The chain joins TRBV2 to TRBJ1-1; D may be TRBD1 (5 bases). The ends were cut back, 6 bases at V and 1 base at J, with 9 bases in the middle. This CDR3 has 13 residues. Germline CDR1 SNHLY, CDR2 FYNNEI. The CDR3 sequence: CASRYRRNTEAFF. The CDR3 DNA follows: TGTGCCAGCAGATACAGGCGGAACACTGAAGCTTTCTTT.

The V and J genes are TRBV6-1 and TRBJ1-1; D might be TRBD1 (6 bases). The CDR3 has 15 amino acids. In germline, CDR1 is MNHNS, CDR2 SASEGT. V was shortened by 6 bases and J by 4 bases, with 18 bases between the two germline ends. CDR3 bases: TGTGCCAGCAGAGAACAGGGTGTCGTTGTCACTGAAGCTTTCTTT. Protein: CASREQGVVVTEAFF.

V and J are TRBV11-3 and TRBJ2-7; 8 nucleotides agree with TRBD1. The junction had 10 bases not matched to a gene; V was cut back by 5 bases and J by 7 bases. The germline gives CDR1 SGHNT, CDR2 YENEEA. The CDR3 covers 14 residues. The CDR3 sequence: CASSPGTRGHEQYF. The CDR3 DNA reads TGTGCCAGCAGCCCCGGGACCAGGGGGCATGAGCAGTACTTC.

V is TRBV6-6 and J is TRBJ2-2, with D possibly being TRBD2 (6 bases). V was cut by 6 bases and J by 6 bases, with 17 bases left in between. The CDR3 has 15 amino acids. Germline V gene sequence: CDR1 MNHNY, CDR2 SVGAGI (reference sequence). The CDR3 reads CASSPGLLIPGELFF. CDR3 coding DNA: TGTGCCAGCAGCCCGGGACTTTTGATTCCCGGGGAGCTGTTTTTT.

The V gene is TRBV7-6, the J gene TRBJ2-1; D unresolved. The CDR3 extends over 15 amino acids. V shed 4 bases and J shed 6 bases, with 16 bases lying between them. Looked up from germline, CDR1 is SGHVS and CDR2 is FNYEAQ. The CDR3 reads CASSSDMVRSNEQFF. As DNA, the CDR3 is TGTGCCAGCAGCTCCGACATGGTTCGGTCCAATGAGCAGTTCTTC.

Regarding this clone: This sample includes further DNA sequences coding for the same CDR3. Here the CDR3 reads CASSSGQGATNEKLFF. In nucleotides, the CDR3 is TGCGCCAGCAGCTCAGGACAGGGAGCAACTAATGAAAAACTGTTTTTT. V gene TRBV5-1 combines with J gene TRBJ1-4; 8 nucleotides match TRBD1. This CDR3 region has 16 residues. With 3 bases clipped from V and 0 bases from J, the junction kept 4 bases outside the gene matches. Per germline, CDR1 SGHRS and CDR2 YFSETQ.

This clone was counted between two and nine times. The genes are TRBV28 and TRBJ1-4; D is unresolved. Germline V lookup: CDR1 MDHEN, CDR2 SYDVKM. CDR3 size: 15 residues. The V end lost 6 bases, the J end lost 7 bases, and 18 bases lay between the germline ends. The CDR3 protein is CASSTETSRLEKLFF. The CDR3 coding sequence is TGTGCCAGCAGCACCGAGACTTCCCGCCTTGAAAAACTGTTTTTT.

The chain links TRBV25-1 to TRBJ2-1, with TRBD2 identical over 11 bases. The CDR3 is made up of 17 amino acids. CDR1 is MGHDK and CDR2 is SYGVNS in the germline V gene. V shed 4 bases and J 4 bases; nucleotides not matched to a gene: 9. The CDR3 nucleotides read TGTGCCAGCAGTGGGCAATTGGGGACTAGCGGTTACAATGAGCAGTTCTTC. This translates into CASSGQLGTSGYNEQFF.

This clone has only one observation. The chain links TRBV6-6 to TRBJ1-3, with 9 bases lining up with TRBD1. The trim removed 7 bases at V and 0 bases at J, leaving 4 bases unmatched. Germline CDR1 is MNHNY and CDR2 is SVGAGI (reference sequence). The CDR3 contains 15 residues. The CDR3 DNA reads TGTGCCAGCACCCGGACAGGGGACTCTGGAAACACCATATATTTT. This codes for CASTRTGDSGNTIYF.